Listed below are T cell receptor beta chains from one sample, sequenced in a study of shared clonotypes between healthy human individuals. The repertoire was sequenced with immunoSEQ multiplex PCR; TCRdb's copy has only in-frame clones and lacks some. This sample has about 2.5 million clones, with roughly 90% found just once. Sample: naive CD4+ T cells from PBMCs. The receptors stem from a man aged 18 to 35 in good health. Some clones in this sample may be carry-over from other donors' samples. The CDR3 runs from the conserved cysteine through the conserved F or W. Fields, in order: V gene, J gene, D gene, clone size, CDR3 protein, CDR3 DNA. A D gene is named only where the DNA matches it firmly. Size is omitted from some rows. Given values are once, few, many or a class for expanded clones.

v_call: TRBV6-1
j_call: TRBJ1-5
d_call: NA
clone_size: NA
cdr3_aa: CATGGGINQPQHF
cdr3_nt: TGTGCCACCGGGGGGGGAATCAATCAGCCCCAGCATTTT

v_call: TRBV6-5
j_call: TRBJ2-1
d_call: TRBD1
clone_size: NA
cdr3_aa: CASKGTVYNEQFF
cdr3_nt: TGTGCCAGCAAAGGGACAGTCTACAATGAGCAGTTCTTC

v_call: TRBV10-3
j_call: TRBJ2-7
d_call: NA
clone_size: NA
cdr3_aa: CAIRRGYEETYEQYF
cdr3_nt: TGTGCCATCAGGAGGGGGTACGAAGAGACCTACGAGCAGTACTTC

v_call: TRBV7-6
j_call: TRBJ2-1
d_call: TRBD2
clone_size: NA
cdr3_aa: CASSLVGSGGGVYNEQFF
cdr3_nt: TGTGCCAGCAGCTTAGTTGGTAGCGGTGGGGGGGTTTACAATGAGCAGTTCTTC

v_call: TRBV6-6
j_call: TRBJ2-3
d_call: NA
clone_size: NA
cdr3_aa: CASSPEGAEDTQYF
cdr3_nt: TGTGCCAGCAGTCCCGAAGGGGCCGAAGATACGCAGTATTTT

v_call: TRBV29-1
j_call: TRBJ2-7
d_call: TRBD2
clone_size: NA
cdr3_aa: CSAAGLAGVIEQCF
cdr3_nt: TGCAGCGCCGCTGGACTAGCGGGAGTGATCGAGCAGTGCTTC

v_call: TRBV6-5
j_call: TRBJ1-1
d_call: NA
clone_size: NA
cdr3_aa: CASRPDPGSTEAFF
cdr3_nt: TGTGCCAGCAGACCGGACCCGGGCTCCACTGAAGCTTTCTTT

v_call: TRBV27
j_call: TRBJ2-5
d_call: TRBD2
clone_size: once
cdr3_aa: CASKEGTWGGETQYF
cdr3_nt: TGTGCCAGCAAGGAGGGGACCTGGGGGGGAGAGACCCAGTACTTC

v_call: TRBV28
j_call: TRBJ2-3
d_call: NA
clone_size: once
cdr3_aa: CASSLSVGRSRTDTQYF
cdr3_nt: TGTGCCAGCAGTTTATCGGTGGGGCGGTCGCGCACAGATACGCAGTATTTT

v_call: TRBV19
j_call: TRBJ1-3
d_call: NA
clone_size: NA
cdr3_aa: CASSFGRSGNTIYF
cdr3_nt: TGTGCCAGCAGTTTCGGTCGCTCTGGAAACACCATATATTTT

v_call: TRBV15
j_call: TRBJ2-7
d_call: TRBD2
clone_size: once
cdr3_aa: CATSRGKRSGTFSYEQYF
cdr3_nt: TGTGCCACCAGCAGAGGGAAACGTAGCGGGACCTTCTCCTACGAGCAGTACTTC

v_call: TRBV5-1
j_call: TRBJ2-2
d_call: TRBD2
clone_size: NA
cdr3_aa: CASTERETGELFF
cdr3_nt: TGCGCCAGCACTGAGCGGGAGACCGGGGAGCTGTTTTTT

v_call: TRBV6-1
j_call: TRBJ2-6
d_call: NA
clone_size: NA
cdr3_aa: CASSGGGQLTSSGANVLTF
cdr3_nt: TGTGCCAGCAGTGGGGGGGGACAGCTGACTAGTTCTGGGGCCAACGTCCTGACTTTC

v_call: TRBV6-5
j_call: TRBJ1-5
d_call: NA
clone_size: NA
cdr3_aa: CASSDDQPQHF
cdr3_nt: TGTGCCAGCAGTGACGATCAGCCCCAGCATTTT

v_call: TRBV5-1
j_call: TRBJ1-6
d_call: NA
clone_size: NA
cdr3_aa: CASSLYMRDNDSPLHF
cdr3_nt: TGCGCCAGCAGCTTGTATATGAGGGACAATGATTCACCCCTCCACTTT

v_call: TRBV4-1
j_call: TRBJ1-1
d_call: NA
clone_size: NA
cdr3_aa: CASSRVGNTEAFF
cdr3_nt: TGCGCCAGCAGCCGAGTGGGGAATACTGAAGCTTTCTTT

v_call: TRBV6-5
j_call: TRBJ1-1
d_call: NA
clone_size: NA
cdr3_aa: CASSRRDRTNTEAFF
cdr3_nt: TGTGCCAGCAGTCGGAGAGACAGAACAAACACTGAAGCTTTCTTT

v_call: TRBV7-9
j_call: TRBJ2-1
d_call: NA
clone_size: once
cdr3_aa: CASSPPSGGNNEQFF
cdr3_nt: TGTGCCAGCAGCCCCCCGTCTGGGGGCAACAATGAGCAGTTCTTC

v_call: TRBV10-3
j_call: TRBJ2-7
d_call: TRBD2
clone_size: once
cdr3_aa: CATRGDSYEQYF
cdr3_nt: TGTGCCACCCGGGGGGACTCCTACGAGCAGTACTTC

v_call: TRBV6-5
j_call: TRBJ1-4
d_call: NA
clone_size: few
cdr3_aa: CASSPRTGRNEKLFF
cdr3_nt: TGTGCCAGCAGTCCCCGAACAGGTCGAAATGAAAAACTGTTTTTT

v_call: TRBV5-1
j_call: TRBJ2-1
d_call: NA
clone_size: NA
cdr3_aa: CASSLGVEGEQFF
cdr3_nt: TGCGCCAGCAGCTTGGGAGTAGAGGGTGAGCAGTTCTTC

v_call: TRBV2
j_call: TRBJ2-3
d_call: NA
clone_size: NA
cdr3_aa: CASTRGLGRASTDTQYF
cdr3_nt: TGTGCCAGCACCCGAGGCTTGGGTAGAGCTAGCACAGATACGCAGTATTTT

v_call: TRBV7-8
j_call: TRBJ1-5
d_call: NA
clone_size: NA
cdr3_aa: CASSLSGYNQPQHF
cdr3_nt: TGTGCCAGCAGCTTATCAGGTTACAATCAGCCCCAGCATTTT

v_call: TRBV28
j_call: TRBJ1-2
d_call: NA
clone_size: NA
cdr3_aa: CASSLPMVGYTF
cdr3_nt: TGTGCCAGCAGTTTACCTATGGTTGGCTACACCTTC

v_call: TRBV11-3
j_call: TRBJ2-1
d_call: NA
clone_size: NA
cdr3_aa: CASSLDLGGAPYNEQFF
cdr3_nt: TGTGCCAGCAGCTTAGATTTGGGGGGCGCCCCCTACAATGAGCAGTTCTTC

v_call: TRBV9
j_call: TRBJ1-3
d_call: NA
clone_size: NA
cdr3_aa: CASSVGGLDYSGNTIYF
cdr3_nt: TGTGCCAGCAGCGTAGGAGGTTTGGACTACTCTGGAAACACCATATATTTT

v_call: TRBV2
j_call: TRBJ1-3
d_call: NA
clone_size: few
cdr3_aa: CARDSGNTIYF
cdr3_nt: TGTGCCAGGGACTCTGGAAACACCATATATTTT

v_call: TRBV15
j_call: TRBJ1-3
d_call: NA
clone_size: once
cdr3_aa: CATSREGSGNTIYF
cdr3_nt: TGTGCCACCAGCAGAGAAGGATCTGGAAACACCATATATTTT

v_call: TRBV6-4
j_call: TRBJ2-6
d_call: TRBD2
clone_size: NA
cdr3_aa: CASGSGLSKSGANVLTF
cdr3_nt: TGTGCCAGCGGGTCGGGACTATCCAAATCTGGGGCCAACGTCCTGACTTTC

v_call: TRBV21-1
j_call: TRBJ2-1
d_call: NA
clone_size: NA
cdr3_aa: CASTERGHYNEQFF
cdr3_nt: TGTGCCAGCACCGAGCGGGGCCACTACAATGAGCAGTTCTTC

v_call: TRBV7-8
j_call: TRBJ2-7
d_call: TRBD1
clone_size: NA
cdr3_aa: CASSLWDRGEQYF
cdr3_nt: TGTGCCAGCAGCTTATGGGACAGAGGCGAGCAGTACTTC

v_call: TRBV5-1
j_call: TRBJ2-2
d_call: NA
clone_size: NA
cdr3_aa: CASSLVRGRNTGELFF
cdr3_nt: TGCGCCAGCAGCTTGGTCCGGGGCCGCAACACCGGGGAGCTGTTTTTT

v_call: TRBV27
j_call: TRBJ2-3
d_call: NA
clone_size: NA
cdr3_aa: CASKKDGPSTDTQYF
cdr3_nt: TGTGCCAGCAAAAAGGACGGTCCTAGCACAGATACGCAGTATTTT

v_call: TRBV5-1
j_call: TRBJ1-5
d_call: NA
clone_size: NA
cdr3_aa: CASSLEGGINQPQHF
cdr3_nt: TGCGCCAGCAGCTTGGAGGGCGGAATCAATCAGCCCCAGCATTTT

v_call: TRBV28
j_call: TRBJ1-1
d_call: TRBD1
clone_size: NA
cdr3_aa: CASSPGGQDGTEAFF
cdr3_nt: TGTGCCAGCAGCCCAGGGGGACAGGACGGCACTGAAGCTTTCTTT

v_call: TRBV6-1
j_call: TRBJ2-5
d_call: TRBD1
clone_size: NA
cdr3_aa: CASTRDRVRGETQYF
cdr3_nt: TGTGCCAGCACTAGGGACAGGGTACGGGGGGAGACCCAGTACTTC

v_call: TRBV11-1
j_call: TRBJ2-7
d_call: TRBD2
clone_size: NA
cdr3_aa: CASSTMGLAGVSYEQYF
cdr3_nt: TGTGCCAGCAGCACCATGGGACTAGCGGGAGTCAGCTACGAGCAGTACTTC

v_call: TRBV11-3
j_call: TRBJ1-4
d_call: NA
clone_size: NA
cdr3_aa: CASSLGGSTHNEKLFF
cdr3_nt: TGTGCCAGCAGCTTAGGGGGCTCGACTCACAATGAAAAACTGTTTTTT

v_call: TRBV5-6
j_call: TRBJ1-1
d_call: NA
clone_size: NA
cdr3_aa: CASSLGGETEAFF
cdr3_nt: TGTGCCAGCAGCCTGGGCGGGGAAACTGAAGCTTTCTTT

v_call: TRBV5-1
j_call: TRBJ1-4
d_call: NA
clone_size: NA
cdr3_aa: CASSSARGLGKLFF
cdr3_nt: TGCGCCAGCAGCTCCGCCAGGGGTTTGGGAAAACTGTTTTTT

v_call: TRBV27
j_call: TRBJ2-3
d_call: TRBD2
clone_size: NA
cdr3_aa: CASSSGAHTQYF
cdr3_nt: TGTGCCAGCAGTAGCGGGGCACATACGCAGTATTTT

v_call: TRBV11-3
j_call: TRBJ2-2
d_call: NA
clone_size: once
cdr3_aa: CASSLTRGTGELFF
cdr3_nt: TGTGCCAGCAGCTTAACAAGGGGCACCGGGGAGCTGTTTTTT

v_call: TRBV28
j_call: TRBJ2-7
d_call: NA
clone_size: NA
cdr3_aa: CASSLFGQGTSYEQYF
cdr3_nt: TGTGCCAGCAGTTTATTCGGGCAGGGAACCTCCTACGAGCAGTACTTC

v_call: TRBV28
j_call: TRBJ2-7
d_call: TRBD2
clone_size: NA
cdr3_aa: CASSFFLAGSYEQYF
cdr3_nt: TGTGCCAGCAGTTTTTTTCTAGCGGGATCCTACGAGCAGTACTTC

v_call: TRBV7-2
j_call: TRBJ2-3
d_call: NA
clone_size: NA
cdr3_aa: CASSPGQISTDTQYF
cdr3_nt: TGTGCCAGCAGCCCCGGACAGATTAGCACAGATACGCAGTATTTT

v_call: TRBV5-1
j_call: TRBJ1-4
d_call: NA
clone_size: NA
cdr3_aa: CASTPSGGPEKLFF
cdr3_nt: TGCGCCAGCACCCCCAGTGGGGGTCCAGAAAAACTGTTTTTT

v_call: TRBV5-1
j_call: TRBJ2-4
d_call: NA
clone_size: NA
cdr3_aa: CASSLMDGNIQYF
cdr3_nt: TGCGCCAGCAGCTTAATGGACGGAAACATTCAGTACTTC

v_call: TRBV28
j_call: TRBJ1-5
d_call: NA
clone_size: NA
cdr3_aa: CASSPPTGRNQPQHF
cdr3_nt: TGTGCCAGCAGCCCTCCTACAGGGCGCAATCAGCCCCAGCATTTT

v_call: TRBV10-3
j_call: TRBJ2-2
d_call: TRBD1
clone_size: NA
cdr3_aa: CAIRGTVTDGELFF
cdr3_nt: TGTGCCATCAGAGGGACAGTAACAGACGGGGAGCTGTTTTTT